The 30 T cell receptor beta chains given below trace back to one sample, sequenced in a study of OX40 agonist ivuxolimab in advanced cancers. Assay: immunoSEQ multiplex PCR; the TCRdb copy retains only in-frame clones and omits some. This table has 45,000 to 60,000 clones, about 90% appearing once. This specimen consisted of CD4+ or CD8+ T cells sorted from blood, obtained in a trial of the OX40 agonist ivuxolimab. The receptors come from an adult with an advanced solid tumor such as melanoma, head and neck, liver or kidney cancer.

For the CDR3, the DNA is TGTGCCATCAGTGGATCCGGGGATGGCTACACCTTC. It codes for CAISGSGDGYTF. J is TRBJ1-2 and V is TRBV10-3; no firm D call. Germline CDR1 ENHRY, CDR2 SYGVKD. CDR3 size: 12 residues. The V end lost 4 bases, the J end lost 6 bases, and 9 bases lay between the germline ends.

This rearrangement joins TRBV6-4 to TRBJ1-1; no definite D call. Trimming took 2 bases from V and 2 from J, leaving 6 bases between them. Germline V CDR1 and CDR2: MRHNA, SNTAGT. The CDR3 is 13 residues long. CDR3 sequence (DNA): TGTGCCAGCAGTGACCAGCCCAACACTGAAGCTTTCTTT. This gives the protein CASSDQPNTEAFF.

The chain recombines TRBV29-1 with TRBJ2-7; the match to TRBD1 covers 8 bases. Germline-derived CDR1 and CDR2 are SQVTM and ANQGSEA. The CDR3 length is 12 residues. The J segment lost 5 bases and the V segment lost 3 bases, leaving 3 bases of the junction unmatched. CDR3 DNA sequence: TGCAGCGTTGACAGGGGGCCAGACGAGCAGTACTTC. It yields the protein CSVDRGPDEQYF.

The rearrangement joins TRBV28 to TRBJ1-2, with D unresolved. CDR1 is MDHEN and CDR2 is SYDVKM in the germline V gene. The CDR3 runs 15 residues. The V gene lost 5 bases and the J gene lost 0 bases, with 13 bases spanning the gap. In DNA form, the CDR3 reads TGTGCCAGCAGTCCCAACCGGACGCCTAACTATGGCTACACCTTC. Translation: CASSPNRTPNYGYTF.

The chain joins TRBV7-2 to TRBJ2-4, with TRBD2 matching 8 bases. From germline, CDR1 is SGHTA and CDR2 FQGNSA. The CDR3 covers 17 residues. Trimming took 5 bases from V and 1 from J; bases not matched to a gene: 10. CDR3 region: CASSPWPSGPAKNIQYF. CDR3 coding DNA: TGTGCCAGCAGCCCGTGGCCTAGCGGGCCCGCCAAAAACATTCAGTACTTC.

This clone was counted a few times. The chain has TRBV10-3 and TRBJ2-2; D is unresolved. Deletions cut 1 base from V and 6 bases from J, with 9 bases between. Germline values: CDR1 ENHRY, CDR2 SYGVKD. The CDR3 has 14 amino acids. The CDR3 region is CAISELQSAGELFF. CDR3 nucleotides: TGTGCCATCAGTGAGTTGCAGTCAGCCGGGGAGCTGTTTTTT.

This clone was seen a handful of times. The chain couples TRBV6-5 to TRBJ1-4; D is ambiguous. The CDR3 extends over 15 amino acids. The germline gives CDR1 MNHEY, CDR2 SVGAGI. The ends were cut back, 6 bases at V and 7 bases at J, with 18 bases in the middle. CDR3 amino acids: CASSLSPILGEKLFF. The CDR3, as DNA: TGTGCCAGCAGCCTAAGCCCCATCCTAGGTGAAAAACTGTTTTTT.

V and J are TRBV11-3 and TRBJ2-5; TRBD2 matches at 9 bases. The germline gives CDR1 SGHNT, CDR2 YENEEA. The CDR3 has 16 residues. With 3 bases clipped from V and 4 bases from J, the junction kept 9 bases outside the gene matches. CDR3 sequence reads: CASSFLAGPGGETQYF. Here the CDR3 DNA reads TGTGCCAGCAGCTTCCTAGCGGGACCTGGGGGAGAGACCCAGTACTTC.

This chain uses TRBV27 with TRBJ2-2, with D tentatively TRBD2 (6 bases). Germline CDR1 MNHEY, CDR2 SMNVEV (reference sequence). The CDR3 consists of 15 residues. V lost 7 bases and J 6 bases, leaving 18 bases between the germline ends. CDR3 protein: CASTKRGTLAGELFF. DNA of the CDR3: TGTGCCAGCACCAAACGGGGGACTTTAGCCGGGGAGCTGTTTTTT.

In DNA form, the CDR3 reads TGTGCCAGCAGTTACGCGGGACAGTCCACAGATACGCAGTATTTT. Its translation: CASSYAGQSTDTQYF. The chain carries TRBV6-5 and TRBJ2-3; the D gene is possibly TRBD1 (7 bases). This CDR3 has 15 residues. CDR1 is MNHEY and CDR2 is SVGAGI in the germline V gene. Trimming stripped 2 bases from V and 2 bases from J, with 11 bases between.

The chain is built from TRBV30 and TRBJ2-3; D uncertain. The CDR3 consists of 12 residues. Trimming left V 4 bases short and J 3 bases short, with 8 bases between. In germline, CDR1 is GTSNPN, CDR2 SVGIG (reference sequence). CDR3 sequence (DNA): TGTGCCTGGAAGCTGCTTACAGATACGCAGTATTTT. It specifies CAWKLLTDTQYF. Complete variable domain (other parts from reference TRBV30 and TRBJ2-3): SQTIHQWPATLVQPVGSPLSLECTVEGTSNPNLYWYRQAAGRGLQLLFYSVGIGQISSEVPQNLSASRPQDRQFILSSKKLLLSDSGFYLCAWKLLTDTQYFGPGTRLTVL.

The chain recombines TRBV7-3 with TRBJ2-1, with TRBD2 identical over 8 bases. Unmatched junction bases numbered 14, after V lost 6 bases and J lost 4 bases. CDR3 length equals 17 residues. Germline-derived CDR1 and CDR2 are SGHTA and FQGTGA. DNA for the CDR3: TGTGCCAGCAGTTTAGGGATCCAGCGGGGGCCTTACAATGAGCAGTTCTTC. It is translated as CASSLGIQRGPYNEQFF.

This chain uses TRBV7-2 with TRBJ2-3, with a tentative D call TRBD2 (5 bases). The CDR3 runs to 14 residues. Deletions cut 0 bases from V and 6 bases from J, with 10 bases between. Germline-derived CDR1 and CDR2 are SGHTA and FQGNSA. The CDR3, as DNA: TGTGCCAGCAGCTTAGCGCTGGGGAGCGATACGCAGTATTTT. Its translation is CASSLALGSDTQYF.

V usage is TRBV5-1 and J usage is TRBJ2-2; no firm D call. In germline, CDR1 is SGHRS, CDR2 YFSETQ. The CDR3 spans 13 residues. Trimming removed 5 bases at V and 0 bases at J, with 5 bases between. The CDR3 nucleotides are TGCGCCAGCAGACAAGCGAACACCGGGGAGCTGTTTTTT. Encoded protein: CASRQANTGELFF.

This clone was found a few times. The chain employs TRBV11-2 and TRBJ2-7, with 9 positions matching TRBD1. Germline lookup yields CDR1 SGHAT and CDR2 FQNNGV. Losses at the gene ends were 1 base for V and 9 bases for J; bases not matched to a gene: 16. This CDR3 region has 17 residues. The CDR3 DNA reads as TGTGCCAGCAGCTTAGGAGGGACAGGGTCGCTCCGGCGAGGGCAGTACTTC. Amino acids: CASSLGGTGSLRRGQYF.

The rearrangement uses TRBV6-5 and TRBJ2-5, with 10 bases that match TRBD2. V lost 0 bases and J lost 0; bases outside the gene matches: 1. Per germline, CDR1 MNHEY and CDR2 SVGAGI. The CDR3 loop spans 16 amino acids. The CDR3, as DNA: TGTGCCAGCAGTTACTCCCTAGCGGGGGACCAAGAGACCCAGTACTTC. Translation gives CASSYSLAGDQETQYF.

The V call is TRBV5-1, the J call TRBJ1-1, with D possibly TRBD1 on 6 matching bases. The V gene lost 1 base and the J gene lost 1 base, with 11 bases spanning the gap. Germline-derived CDR1 and CDR2 are SGHRS and YFSETQ. This CDR3 contains 15 residues. The CDR3 nucleotides are TGCGCCAGCAGCTTGCCTGGACAGCCGAACACTGAAGCTTTCTTT. Encoded protein: CASSLPGQPNTEAFF.

This clone was counted a few times. The chain recombines TRBV5-4 with TRBJ1-1; D may be TRBD1 (6 bases). V lost 4 bases and J lost 3, with 13 bases in between. Looked up from germline, CDR1 is SGHNT and CDR2 is YYREEE (reference sequence). The CDR3 loop spans 14 amino acids. Here the CDR3 DNA reads TGTGCCAGCAGCATCTCAGGGGCGTACACTGAAGCTTTCTTT. Protein product: CASSISGAYTEAFF.

The chain joins TRBV28 to TRBJ1-5; 9 nucleotides line up with TRBD1. Looked up from germline, CDR1 is MDHEN and CDR2 is SYDVKM. The CDR3 has 13 amino acids. V was pared by 6 bases and J by 5 bases, with 2 bases of the junction left unmatched. This CDR3 reads CASSRTGDQPQHF. Here the CDR3 DNA reads TGTGCCAGCAGCCGGACAGGGGATCAGCCCCAGCATTTT.

V gene TRBV25-1 combines with J gene TRBJ2-7, with 9 positions matching TRBD1. V gave up 1 base and J gave up 4 bases; unmatched junction bases: 14. This CDR3 spans 18 amino acids. The V gene's germline CDR1 is MGHDK and CDR2 SYGVNS. The chain's CDR3 is CASSEFVIARTGVYEQYF. CDR3 DNA: TGTGCCAGCAGTGAATTCGTTATAGCTAGGACAGGGGTGTACGAGCAGTACTTC.

The chain links TRBV5-1 to TRBJ2-7; possible D gene TRBD1, 5 bases. V dropped 1 base and J dropped 0 bases, with 17 bases sitting between them. There are 17 residues in the CDR3. The germline gives CDR1 SGHRS, CDR2 YFSETQ. The CDR3 loop is CASSLSLRGGNSYEQYF. CDR3 nucleotides: TGCGCCAGCAGCTTGAGCCTAAGGGGCGGAAACTCCTACGAGCAGTACTTC. The full variable domain, rest sourced from reference TRBV5-1 and TRBJ2-7, is KAGVTQTPRYLIKTRGQQVTLSCSPISGHRSVSWYQQTPGQGLQFLFEYFSETQRNKGNFPGRFSGRQFSNSRSEMNVSTLELGDSALYLCASSLSLRGGNSYEQYFGPGTRLTVT.

This chain connects TRBV7-9 to TRBJ1-2, with TRBD1 matching 8 bases. The V gene's germline CDR1 is SEHNR and CDR2 FQNEAQ (reference sequence). This CDR3 is built from 15 residues. The junction had 6 bases not matched to a gene; V was cut back by 5 bases and J by 1 base. The CDR3: CASSTQTGDNYGYTF. CDR3 nucleotide sequence: TGTGCCAGCAGCACCCAGACAGGGGATAACTATGGCTACACCTTC.

The rearrangement uses TRBV5-1 and TRBJ2-7; 14 bases align to TRBD2. This CDR3 comprises 17 residues. Germline trimming cut 3 bases from V and 7 bases from J; bases unmatched to any gene: 12. Germline V gene data show CDR1 as SGHRS and CDR2 as YFSETQ. DNA for the CDR3: TGCGCCAGCAGCTCGGGCCCTCCGGGACTAGCGGGAGAGGAGCAGTACTTC. It is translated as CASSSGPPGLAGEEQYF.

To note about this clone: The identical CDR3 is also encoded by other nucleotide sequences in the sample. The V and J genes are TRBV14 and TRBJ2-6; D is ambiguous. The V gene's germline CDR1 is SGHDN and CDR2 FVKESK. Trimming cost V 1 base and J 4 bases, with 8 bases left between them. CDR3 length: 15 residues. CDR3 coding DNA: TGTGCCAGCAGCCAAGTGCTGGGGGGGGCCAACGTCCTGACTTTC. Translating it yields CASSQVLGGANVLTF. Based on the CDR3 plus reference TRBV14 and TRBJ2-6, the full variable domain is EAGVTQFPSHSVIEKGQTVTLRCDPISGHDNLYWYRRVMGKEIKFLLHFVKESKQDESGMPNNRFLAERTGGTYSTLKVQPAELEDSGVYFCASSQVLGGANVLTFGAGSRLTVL.

The rearrangement uses TRBV18 and TRBJ1-1; D gene unclear. Germline assignment: CDR1 KGHSH and CDR2 LQKENI. With 3 bases removed from V and 1 base from J, the gap between germline ends came to 9 bases. This CDR3 spans 14 amino acids. The CDR3 loop reads CASSPTRGNTEAFF. In DNA form, the CDR3 reads TGTGCCAGCTCACCTACTCGGGGGAACACTGAAGCTTTCTTT.

The gene calls are TRBV13 and TRBJ2-4, with D perhaps TRBD2 (6 bases). CDR1 and CDR2 from the germline V gene are PRHDT and FYEKMQ (reference sequence). The CDR3 covers 15 residues. Trimming removed 3 bases at V and 6 bases at J, with 15 bases between. CDR3 in amino acids: CASSLGGEAVNIQYF. Written as DNA, the CDR3 is TGTGCCAGCAGCTTGGGGGGTGAAGCAGTAAACATTCAGTACTTC.

The CDR3 region is CASSPEGVGGETQYF. The CDR3 DNA reads as TGTGCCAGCAGTCCTGAGGGGGTAGGAGGAGAGACCCAGTACTTC. The rearrangement uses TRBV2 and TRBJ2-5; D is perhaps TRBD1 (6 bases). The V end was cut by 5 bases, the J end by 4 bases, with 17 bases between. There are 15 residues in the CDR3. Per the germline V gene, CDR1 is SNHLY and CDR2 is FYNNEI.

The genes are TRBV7-6 and TRBJ2-3; 7 bases are shared with TRBD2. CDR3 length: 16 residues. The junction had 12 bases not matched to a gene; V was cut back by 3 bases and J by 6 bases. Germline V gives CDR1 SGHVS, CDR2 FNYEAQ. CDR3 residues: CASSFRAGGRPDTQYF. CDR3 DNA: TGTGCCAGCAGCTTCCGAGCGGGCGGGAGACCGGATACGCAGTATTTT.

This clone appeared once. The V and J genes are TRBV5-4 and TRBJ2-7; D not certain. Germline V gene lookup returns CDR1 SGHNT and CDR2 YYREEE (reference sequence). Trimming took 5 bases from V and 0 from J, leaving 9 bases between them. The CDR3 is made up of 13 amino acids. The CDR3 DNA is TGTGCCAGCAGGCCTCCACGCTCCTACGAGCAGTACTTC. As protein: CASRPPRSYEQYF.

The J gene is TRBJ2-7, the V gene TRBV7-9; D uncertain. V lost 2 bases and J lost 3, with 5 bases in between. Per the germline V gene, CDR1 is SEHNR and CDR2 is FQNEAQ (reference sequence). This CDR3 has 12 residues. In DNA form, the CDR3 reads TGTGCCAGCAGCTTATCTGGCTACGAGCAGTACTTC. Translation: CASSLSGYEQYF.